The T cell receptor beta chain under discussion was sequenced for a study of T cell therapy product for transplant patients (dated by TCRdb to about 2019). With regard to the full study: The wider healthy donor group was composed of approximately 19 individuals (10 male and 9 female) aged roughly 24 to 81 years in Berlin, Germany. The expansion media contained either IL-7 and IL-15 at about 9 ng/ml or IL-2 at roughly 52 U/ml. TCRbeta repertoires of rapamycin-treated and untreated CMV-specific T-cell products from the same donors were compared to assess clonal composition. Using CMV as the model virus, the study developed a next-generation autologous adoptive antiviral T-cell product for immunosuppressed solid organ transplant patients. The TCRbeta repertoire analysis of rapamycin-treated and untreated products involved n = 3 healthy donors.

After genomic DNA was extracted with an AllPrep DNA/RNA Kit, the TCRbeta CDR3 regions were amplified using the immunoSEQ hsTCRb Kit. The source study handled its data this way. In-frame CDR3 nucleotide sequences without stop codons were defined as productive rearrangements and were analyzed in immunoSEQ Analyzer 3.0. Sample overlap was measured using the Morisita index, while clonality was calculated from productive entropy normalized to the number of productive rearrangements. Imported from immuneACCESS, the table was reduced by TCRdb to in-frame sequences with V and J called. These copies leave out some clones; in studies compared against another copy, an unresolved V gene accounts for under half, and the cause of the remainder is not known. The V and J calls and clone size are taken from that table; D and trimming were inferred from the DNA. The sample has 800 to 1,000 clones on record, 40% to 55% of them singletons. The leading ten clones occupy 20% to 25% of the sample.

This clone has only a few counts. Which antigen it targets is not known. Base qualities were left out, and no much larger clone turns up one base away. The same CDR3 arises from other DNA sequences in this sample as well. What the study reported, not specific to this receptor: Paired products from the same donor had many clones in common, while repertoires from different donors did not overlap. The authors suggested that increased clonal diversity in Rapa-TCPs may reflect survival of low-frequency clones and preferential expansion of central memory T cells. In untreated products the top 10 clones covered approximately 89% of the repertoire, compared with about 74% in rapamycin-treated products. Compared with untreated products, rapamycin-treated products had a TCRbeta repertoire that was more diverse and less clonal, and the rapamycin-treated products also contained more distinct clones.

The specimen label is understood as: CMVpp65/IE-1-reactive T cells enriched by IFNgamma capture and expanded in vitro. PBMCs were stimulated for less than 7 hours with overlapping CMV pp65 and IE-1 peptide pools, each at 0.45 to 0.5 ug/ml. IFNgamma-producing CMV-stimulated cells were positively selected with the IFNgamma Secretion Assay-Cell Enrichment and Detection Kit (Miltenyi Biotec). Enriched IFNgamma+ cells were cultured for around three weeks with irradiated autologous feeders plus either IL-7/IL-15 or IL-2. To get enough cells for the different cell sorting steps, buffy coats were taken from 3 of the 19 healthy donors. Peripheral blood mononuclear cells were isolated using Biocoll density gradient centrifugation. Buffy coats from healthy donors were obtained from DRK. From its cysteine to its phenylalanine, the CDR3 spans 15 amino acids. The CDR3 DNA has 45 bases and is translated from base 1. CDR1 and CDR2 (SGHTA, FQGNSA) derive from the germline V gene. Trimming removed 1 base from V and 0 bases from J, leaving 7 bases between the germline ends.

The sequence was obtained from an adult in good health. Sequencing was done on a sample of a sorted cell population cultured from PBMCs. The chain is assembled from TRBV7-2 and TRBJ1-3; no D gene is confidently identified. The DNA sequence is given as TGTGCCAGCAGCTTAGAGGCGGTCTCTGGAAACACCATATATTTT. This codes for CASSLEAVSGNTIYF.